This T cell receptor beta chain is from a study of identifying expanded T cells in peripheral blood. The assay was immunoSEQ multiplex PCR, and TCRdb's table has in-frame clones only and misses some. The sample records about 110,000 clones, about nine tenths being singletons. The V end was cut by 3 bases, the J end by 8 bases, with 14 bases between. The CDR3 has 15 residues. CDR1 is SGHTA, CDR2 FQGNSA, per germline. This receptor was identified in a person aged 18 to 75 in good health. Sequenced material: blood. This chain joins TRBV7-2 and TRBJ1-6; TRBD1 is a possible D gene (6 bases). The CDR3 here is CASSFQGIRDSPLHF. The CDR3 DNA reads TGTGCCAGCAGCTTCCAGGGGATAAGAGATTCACCCCTCCACTTT.